These 30 T cell receptor beta chains were all obtained from the same sample, sequenced in a study of cytomegalovirus exposure and HLA in healthy donors. Profiled with immunoSEQ multiplex PCR; TCRdb holds only in-frame clones, not every one. The repertoire has about 260,000 clones, 80% to 95% of them found once; the top ten carry 3.1%. The sequenced sample consisted of PBMCs. The source of these receptors is a woman in her twenties or thirties in good health and CMV-seronegative.

The V and J genes are TRBV29-1 and TRBJ2-2, with 15 positions matching TRBD2. The CDR3 consists of 15 residues. Losses at the gene ends were 4 bases for V and 6 bases for J; bases not matched to a gene: 3. The germline gives CDR1 SQVTM, CDR2 ANQGSEA. The CDR3, as DNA: TGCAGCGTTGGCGGACTAGCGGGAGGGCCCGGGGAGCTGTTTTTT. Translated, it gives CSVGGLAGGPGELFF.

The V call is TRBV2, the J call TRBJ2-1; the D gene is possibly TRBD1 (5 bases). Germline CDR1 SNHLY, CDR2 FYNNEI. V lost 6 bases, J lost 5 bases, and 8 bases lay in between. CDR3 length: 12 residues. In nucleotides, the CDR3 is TGTGCCAGCAGCTTCAGGGACAATGAGCAGTTCTTC. This encodes CASSFRDNEQFF.

This chain links TRBV6-6 with TRBJ2-1, with TRBD1 identical over 9 bases. The CDR3 runs to 15 residues. The J segment lost 0 bases and the V segment lost 7 bases, leaving 4 bases of the junction unmatched. Germline V gives CDR1 MNHNY, CDR2 SVGAGI (reference sequence). Here the CDR3 reads CASTQGQGSYNEQFF. CDR3 DNA sequence: TGTGCCAGCACTCAGGGACAGGGCTCCTACAATGAGCAGTTCTTC.

The chain links TRBV27 to TRBJ2-3; D gene uncertain. Germline CDR1 MNHEY, CDR2 SMNVEV (reference sequence). The CDR3 runs 13 residues. Trimming pared 2 bases from V and 6 bases from J, leaving 9 bases between. CDR3 coding DNA: TGTGCCAGCAGTTTAAGCCCTAGGGATACGCAGTATTTT. Its translation: CASSLSPRDTQYF.

CDR3 amino acids: CASSLGGGPIYEQYF. Written as DNA, the CDR3 is TGTGCCAGCAGCTTAGGAGGAGGGCCTATTTACGAGCAGTACTTC. J is TRBJ2-7 and V is TRBV7-6, with D perhaps TRBD2 (6 bases). The CDR3 extends over 15 amino acids. V dropped 1 base and J dropped 4 bases, with 14 bases sitting between them. Germline CDR1 and CDR2: SGHVS and FNYEAQ.

The chain carries TRBV6-5 and TRBJ1-2; D might be TRBD1 (5 bases). Germline CDR1 is MNHEY and CDR2 is SVGAGI. The CDR3 sequence is 12 residues long. Trimming removed 8 bases from V and 6 bases from J, with 13 bases in between. The CDR3 DNA follows: TGTGCCAGCGGGGGGGGTTGGGATGGCTACACCTTC. This translates into CASGGGWDGYTF.

The chain links TRBV9 to TRBJ2-1; unclear D gene. The germline CDR1 and CDR2 sequences are SGDLS and YYNGEE. The CDR3 loop spans 11 amino acids. The ends were cut back, 0 bases at V and 7 bases at J, with 2 bases in the middle. In nucleotides, the CDR3 is TGTGCCAGCAGCGTAGCTAATGAGCAGTTCTTC. Translating it yields CASSVANEQFF.

This CDR3 reads CASSLRQGFYQPQHF. The CDR3 DNA reads as TGTGCCAGCAGTTTAAGACAGGGGTTCTATCAGCCCCAGCATTTT. The V gene is TRBV28, the J gene TRBJ1-5; 8 bases are a match to TRBD1. This CDR3 is built from 15 residues. Germline V lookup: CDR1 MDHEN, CDR2 SYDVKM. J gave up 5 bases and V 2 bases, and 5 bases lay outside the gene matches. The full variable domain, with the rest looked up from reference TRBV28 and TRBJ1-5, is DVKVTQSSRYLVKRTGEKVFLECVQDMDHENMFWYRQDPGLGLRLIYFSYDVKMKEKGDIPEGYSVSREKKERFSLILESASTNQTSMYLCASSLRQGFYQPQHFGDGTRLSIL.

This clone was recorded a few times. This chain connects TRBV30 to TRBJ2-3; 9 bases fit TRBD2. The CDR3 length is 16 residues. Germline CDR1 is GTSNPN and CDR2 is SVGIG (reference sequence). Germline trimming cut 2 bases from V and 2 bases from J; bases unmatched to any gene: 8. CDR3 DNA: TGTGCCTGGAGTCTTCATCTAGCGGGGTACACAGATACGCAGTATTTT. Protein product: CAWSLHLAGYTDTQYF.

This chain uses TRBV7-2 with TRBJ2-3, with TRBD2 identical over 14 bases. V lost 5 bases, J lost 5 bases, and 9 bases stayed unmatched. Germline-derived CDR1 and CDR2 are SGHTA and FQGNSA. CDR3 length: 17 residues. The CDR3 DNA is TGTGCCAGCAGCCCAGGGGGACTAGCGGGAGTGGTAGATACGCAGTATTTT. Its translation is CASSPGGLAGVVDTQYF.

This sequence joins TRBV2 and TRBJ2-1; 16 nucleotides line up with TRBD2. Germline V lookup: CDR1 SNHLY, CDR2 FYNNEI. The CDR3 totals 14 residues. J lost 7 bases, V lost 10 bases, and 4 bases had no gene match. CDR3 in DNA: TGTGCCATTTCGGGACTAGCGGGAGGGAATGAGCAGTTCTTC. This codes for CAISGLAGGNEQFF.

This chain joins TRBV7-6 and TRBJ1-4; D perhaps matches TRBD1 (6 bases). Germline values: CDR1 SGHVS, CDR2 FNYEAQ. This CDR3 spans 15 amino acids. V shed 6 bases and J shed 1 base, with 12 bases lying between them. CDR3 nucleotide sequence: TGTGCCAGCAGTCACTACAGGGAAACTAATGAAAAACTGTTTTTT. Translating gives CASSHYRETNEKLFF.

The chain is built from TRBV28 and TRBJ2-7, with 10 bases lining up with TRBD2. The junction had 7 bases not matched to a gene; V was cut back by 6 bases and J by 5 bases. CDR1 is MDHEN and CDR2 is SYDVKM in the germline V gene. The CDR3 covers 14 residues. The CDR3 is CASSQASGRNEQYF. CDR3 bases: TGTGCCAGCAGCCAAGCTAGCGGGAGAAACGAGCAGTACTTC.

DNA of the CDR3: TGTGCCAGTAGTACCCCCTCTTTAGCGGGGGCTAGGGAGACCCAGTACTTC. Protein: CASSTPSLAGARETQYF. The chain has TRBV19 and TRBJ2-5, with 9 bases that match TRBD2. The CDR3 loop spans 17 amino acids. V was clipped by 4 bases and J by 5 bases; unmatched bases: 14. Germline V CDR1 and CDR2: LNHDA, SQIVND (reference sequence).

Comment on this clone: Other DNA sequences in the same sample also yield this CDR3. This chain joins TRBV9 and TRBJ2-2; D not certain. With 0 bases removed from V and 5 bases from J, the gap between germline ends came to 2 bases. The CDR3 length is 12 residues. Germline assignment: CDR1 SGDLS and CDR2 YYNGEE. The CDR3: CASSVGTGELFF. As DNA, the CDR3 is TGTGCCAGCAGCGTAGGAACCGGGGAGCTGTTTTTT.

The V and J genes are TRBV19 and TRBJ2-7, with TRBD1 as a possible D gene (7 bases). Per the germline V gene, CDR1 is LNHDA and CDR2 is SQIVND (reference sequence). The ends were cut back, 4 bases at V and 5 bases at J, with 15 bases in the middle. The length of the CDR3 is 14 residues. For the CDR3, the DNA is TGTGCCAGTAGTACCCAGGGGGGCTTGAACGAGCAGTACTTC. Translated, it gives CASSTQGGLNEQYF. Complete variable domain (other parts from reference TRBV19 and TRBJ2-7): DGGITQSPKYLFRKEGQNVTLSCEQNLNHDAMYWYRQDPGQGLRLIYYSQIVNDFQKGDIAEGYSVSREKKESFPLTVTSAQKNPTAFYLCASSTQGGLNEQYFGPGTRLTVT.

The gene calls are TRBV18 and TRBJ2-7; no clear D gene. This CDR3 has 15 amino acids. Germline lookup yields CDR1 KGHSH and CDR2 LQKENI. The V gene lost 3 bases and the J gene lost 0 bases, with 12 bases spanning the gap. The chain's CDR3 is CASSPSWGSSYEQYF. The CDR3 DNA reads TGTGCCAGCTCACCGTCGTGGGGTAGCTCCTACGAGCAGTACTTC.

The chain carries TRBV9 and TRBJ1-1, with D unresolved. Germline V CDR1 and CDR2: SGDLS, YYNGEE. This CDR3 is 14 amino acids long. The V end was cut by 3 bases, the J end by 4 bases, with 13 bases between. This chain's CDR3 is CASSAVGVGTEAFF. CDR3 DNA: TGTGCCAGCAGCGCAGTTGGGGTTGGCACTGAAGCTTTCTTT.

The J gene is TRBJ2-5, the V gene TRBV6-6, with D perhaps TRBD2 (6 bases). Trimming shortened V by 2 bases and J by 5 bases, and 9 bases separated the two germline ends. This CDR3 has 13 residues. The germline V gene encodes CDR1 MNHNY and CDR2 SVGAGI (reference sequence). CDR3 amino acids: CASSYAGIETQYF. In DNA, the CDR3 is TGTGCCAGCAGTTACGCGGGGATTGAGACCCAGTACTTC.

This clone was seen more than once but under ten times. The genes are TRBV13 and TRBJ2-5; 7 bases are a match to TRBD1. The CDR3 consists of 14 residues. J gave up 1 base and V 5 bases, and 4 bases lay outside the gene matches. Looked up from germline, CDR1 is PRHDT and CDR2 is FYEKMQ (reference sequence). The CDR3 here is CASSPRQGQETQYF. DNA for the CDR3: TGTGCCAGCAGCCCTAGACAGGGCCAAGAGACCCAGTACTTC.

The genes are TRBV11-3 and TRBJ2-1, with a tentative D call TRBD2 (5 bases). Germline CDR1 reads SGHNT; CDR2 reads YENEEA. Trimming took off 4 bases at V and 8 bases at J, with 18 bases between the two ends. The CDR3 is 15 amino acids. The CDR3: CASSSRDQAHHEQFF. The CDR3 DNA follows: TGTGCCAGCAGCTCCCGGGATCAAGCTCACCATGAGCAGTTCTTC.

The chain recombines TRBV5-8 with TRBJ2-7; 10 bases match TRBD2. J gave up 1 base and V 0 bases, and 4 bases lay outside the gene matches. CDR1 and CDR2 from the germline V gene are SGHTS and YDEGEE. The CDR3 is 16 amino acids. The CDR3 sequence is CASSLALAGESYEQYF. The CDR3 coding sequence is TGTGCCAGCAGCTTGGCTCTAGCGGGAGAGTCCTACGAGCAGTACTTC.

Points on this clone: Other DNA sequences of this sample code for an identical CDR3. The chain has TRBV7-2 and TRBJ2-2; weak D call: TRBD2 (6 bases). CDR1 and CDR2 (germline): SGHTA, FQGNSA. Trimming removed 5 bases at V and 2 bases at J, with 9 bases between. The CDR3 runs 14 residues. CDR3 protein: CASSLGLNTGELFF. CDR3 coding DNA: TGTGCCAGCAGCCTGGGACTTAACACCGGGGAGCTGTTTTTT.

This clone has just one count. The chain recombines TRBV6-5 with TRBJ2-7; TRBD2 matches 15 bases. V shed 6 bases and J 5 bases; nucleotides not matched to a gene: 5. The CDR3 is made up of 15 amino acids. The germline V gene encodes CDR1 MNHEY and CDR2 SVGAGI. CDR3 DNA: TGTGCCAGCAGGACCTGGACTAGCGGGAGGGACGAGCAGTACTTC. Amino acid sequence: CASRTWTSGRDEQYF.

This chain connects TRBV18 to TRBJ2-5, with 8 bases aligning to TRBD2. V shed 3 bases, J shed 5 bases, and the junction held 5 bases outside the gene matches. From germline, CDR1 is KGHSH and CDR2 LQKENI. The CDR3 is 14 residues long. The chain's CDR3 is CASSPGLGGETQYF. In nucleotides, the CDR3 is TGTGCCAGCTCACCGGGACTAGGAGGGGAGACCCAGTACTTC.

The chain has TRBV2 and TRBJ2-2, with unresolved D. CDR3 length: 15 residues. The V gene lost 6 bases and the J gene lost 4 bases, with 15 bases spanning the gap. Germline-derived CDR1 and CDR2 are SNHLY and FYNNEI. CDR3 residues: CASSERLDFTGELFF. The CDR3 DNA follows: TGTGCCAGCAGCGAAAGACTCGATTTCACCGGGGAGCTGTTTTTT.

This chain connects TRBV27 to TRBJ2-1; tentatively, D is TRBD2 (5 bases). This CDR3 spans 15 amino acids. Germline V gene lookup returns CDR1 MNHEY and CDR2 SMNVEV (reference sequence). Trimming removed 5 bases from V and 0 bases from J, with 11 bases in between. The CDR3 DNA follows: TGTGCCAGCAGTCCATCAACTAGCTCCTACAATGAGCAGTTCTTC. It yields the protein CASSPSTSSYNEQFF.

The V gene is TRBV5-4, the J gene TRBJ2-2, with 8 bases fitting TRBD2. The junction had 11 bases not matched to a gene; V was cut back by 1 base and J by 6 bases. The CDR3 is 17 residues long. Per germline, CDR1 SGHNT and CDR2 YYREEE (reference sequence). The CDR3 region is CASSLRAGGLVAGELFF. The CDR3 DNA sequence: TGTGCCAGCAGCTTGCGTGCGGGAGGTTTGGTAGCCGGGGAGCTGTTTTTT.

V gene TRBV28 combines with J gene TRBJ2-7; TRBD1 aligns across 9 bases. V was clipped by 7 bases and J by 2 bases; unmatched bases: 6. The CDR3 loop spans 14 amino acids. Germline V gives CDR1 MDHEN, CDR2 SYDVKM. The CDR3 loop reads CASTDRGLTYEQYF. The CDR3 bases are TGTGCCAGCACGGACAGGGGTTTAACCTACGAGCAGTACTTC.

The genes are TRBV29-1 and TRBJ2-7; perhaps D is TRBD1 or TRBD2 (6 bases each). Germline CDR1 reads SQVTM; CDR2 reads ANQGSEA. The CDR3 length is 15 residues. Trimming left V 5 bases short and J 1 base short, with 18 bases between. In DNA, the CDR3 is TGCAGCGTTAAGGGGGACTCATCCGGATCCTACGAGCAGTACTTC. Protein product: CSVKGDSSGSYEQYF.